Listed below are T cell receptor beta chains from one sample, sequenced in a study of OX40 agonist ivuxolimab in advanced cancers. Clones were read by immunoSEQ multiplex PCR, and TCRdb kept only the in-frame ones, dropping some. The table lists over 45,000 clones, 88% of them singletons. The starting material was CD4+ or CD8+ T cells sorted from blood, obtained in a trial of the OX40 agonist ivuxolimab. The receptors were gathered from an adult with an advanced solid tumor such as melanoma, head and neck, liver or kidney cancer. CDR3s include the opening cysteine and the closing phenylalanine or tryptophan. Fields, in order: D gene, clone size, J gene, V gene, CDR3 length, CDR3 protein, CDR3 DNA. The D gene is left open where the match is weak. Size values are once, few and many counts, or a class for expanded clones, and some rows have none.

-,-,TRBJ2-5,TRBV9,15,CASSPGFGGKETQYF,TGTGCCAGCAGCCCCGGTTTTGGGGGTAAAGAGACCCAGTACTTC
TRBD2,-,TRBJ2-5,TRBV28,15,CASTAGDPSVGTQYF,TGTGCCAGCACCGCGGGGGACCCGAGCGTCGGGACCCAGTACTTC
TRBD2,-,TRBJ2-1,TRBV11-2,13,CASSYRLAPEQFF,TGTGCCAGCAGCTACCGACTAGCGCCCGAGCAGTTCTTC
TRBD1,-,TRBJ2-2,TRBV29-1,15,CSVQDLGTGSGELFF,TGCAGCGTCCAAGACCTCGGGACAGGGTCCGGGGAGCTGTTTTTT
TRBD1,-,TRBJ2-1,TRBV7-9,15,CASSPGQGVGNEQFF,TGTGCCAGCAGCCCGGGACAGGGGGTCGGAAATGAGCAGTTCTTC
-,once,TRBJ1-3,TRBV28,13,CASSDSSGNTIYF,TGTGCCAGCAGCGACTCCTCTGGAAACACCATATATTTT
-,-,TRBJ2-7,TRBV7-9,14,CASSSRGVNHGQYF,TGTGCCAGCAGCTCAAGGGGGGTGAACCACGGACAGTACTTC
-,-,TRBJ1-1,TRBV18,13,CASSPGKDTEAFF,TGTGCCAGCTCACCAGGGAAGGACACTGAAGCTTTCTTT
-,-,TRBJ2-3,TRBV28,15,CASSLPSALTDTQYF,TGTGCCAGCAGTTTACCTAGCGCCCTCACAGATACGCAGTATTTT
TRBD2,-,TRBJ2-3,TRBV15,15,CATSRGSGGTDTQYF,TGTGCCACCAGCAGAGGTAGCGGGGGCACAGATACGCAGTATTTT
-,-,TRBJ1-5,TRBV4-1,14,CASSQDGRNQPQHF,TGCGCCAGCAGCCAAGACGGACGGAATCAGCCCCAGCATTTT
-,-,TRBJ2-1,TRBV30,10,CAFKQGEQFF,TGTGCCTTTAAACAAGGTGAGCAGTTCTTC
-,-,TRBJ1-1,TRBV5-1,14,CASSLELANTEAFF,TGCGCCAGCAGCTTGGAACTGGCGAACACTGAAGCTTTCTTT
TRBD1,-,TRBJ2-1,TRBV7-9,15,CASSLVQGGYNEQFF,TGTGCCAGCAGCTTAGTACAGGGGGGATACAATGAGCAGTTCTTC
TRBD1,once,TRBJ2-5,TRBV19,14,CASAGTGVYETQYF,TGTGCCAGTGCCGGGACAGGCGTTTATGAGACCCAGTACTTC
TRBD2,-,TRBJ2-2,TRBV18,18,CASSPRATSGAYTGELFF,TGTGCCAGCTCACCGAGGGCAACTAGCGGGGCATACACCGGGGAGCTGTTTTTT
-,-,TRBJ2-1,TRBV11-2,14,CASSPRPSYNEQFF,TGTGCCAGCAGCCCGAGGCCCTCCTACAATGAGCAGTTCTTC
-,few,TRBJ2-5,TRBV18,15,CASSPPFTGKETQYF,TGTGCCAGCTCACCACCGTTTACAGGGAAAGAGACCCAGTACTTC
-,-,TRBJ2-7,TRBV21-1,16,CASSHRDRGQFSEQYF,TGTGCCAGCAGCCACCGGGACAGGGGCCAATTTTCCGAGCAGTACTTC
TRBD1,once,TRBJ2-5,TRBV18,15,CASSPPGQGKETQYF,TGTGCCAGCTCACCACCGGGACAGGGAAAAGAGACCCAGTACTTC
-,-,TRBJ2-3,TRBV19,13,CASSIDRERTQYF,TGTGCCAGTAGTATAGATCGAGAACGTACGCAGTATTTT
-,few,TRBJ1-5,TRBV28,11,CASSRNQPQHF,TGTGCCAGCAGCCGCAATCAGCCCCAGCATTTT
TRBD1,few,TRBJ1-1,TRBV7-2,15,CASSLSDRGRTEAFF,TGTGCCAGCAGCTTATCGGACAGGGGGAGGACTGAAGCTTTCTTT
TRBD1,-,TRBJ2-1,TRBV7-2,15,CASSYRGISYNEQFF,TGTGCCAGCAGCTACAGGGGTATCTCCTACAATGAGCAGTTCTTC
-,once,TRBJ1-5,TRBV28,13,CASSPLLNQPQHF,TGTGCCAGCAGTCCGCTCCTCAATCAGCCCCAGCATTTT
-,-,TRBJ2-3,TRBV5-1,15,CASSLAGDGTDTQYF,TGCGCCAGCAGCTTGGCTGGGGACGGCACAGATACGCAGTATTTT
TRBD2,-,TRBJ2-1,TRBV9,16,CASSGVGTSGNNEQFF,TGTGCCAGCAGCGGAGTTGGGACTAGCGGAAACAATGAGCAGTTCTTC
-,-,TRBJ1-1,TRBV4-1,13,CASSRWDTTEAFF,TGCGCCAGCAGCCGATGGGACACGACTGAAGCTTTCTTT
TRBD1,once,TRBJ1-6,TRBV6-5,14,CASSLDRANAPLHF,TGTGCCAGCAGTTTGGACAGGGCGAATGCACCCCTCCACTTT
-,once,TRBJ2-5,TRBV29-1,12,CSVYPAGRTQYF,TGCAGCGTTTACCCGGCGGGGCGGACCCAGTACTTC
-,few,TRBJ1-3,TRBV7-2,15,CASSSDGGGGNTIYF,TGTGCCAGCAGCTCTGACGGGGGCGGTGGAAACACCATATATTTT
-,once,TRBJ1-2,TRBV18,13,CASSPADDYGYTF,TGTGCCAGCTCCCCCGCGGACGACTATGGCTACACCTTC
TRBD2,-,TRBJ2-1,TRBV11-1,15,CASSLDSGRAYEQFF,TGTGCCAGCAGCTTAGATAGCGGGAGGGCCTATGAGCAGTTCTTC
TRBD1,-,TRBJ2-7,TRBV7-9,14,CASRTGTGGHEQYF,TGTGCCAGCAGAACGGGGACAGGGGGCCACGAGCAGTACTTC
-,-,TRBJ1-1,TRBV5-1,13,CASSSEGLTEAFF,TGCGCCAGCAGCTCCGAGGGGCTGACTGAAGCTTTCTTT
-,-,TRBJ2-3,TRBV15,16,CATSREQGSSTDTQYF,TGTGCCACCAGCAGAGAACAGGGTTCAAGCACAGATACGCAGTATTTT
-,-,TRBJ1-6,TRBV28,14,CASSTRDWNSPLHF,TGTGCCAGCAGTACACGGGACTGGAATTCACCCCTCCACTTT
TRBD1,-,TRBJ1-1,TRBV9,15,CASSEEGQGNTEAFF,TGTGCCAGCAGCGAAGAGGGACAGGGGAACACTGAAGCTTTCTTT
TRBD1,-,TRBJ2-7,TRBV29-1,12,CSVGDRNYEQYF,TGCAGCGTCGGGGACAGAAACTACGAGCAGTACTTC
-,-,TRBJ2-1,TRBV7-3,18,CASSPGRVSRGLNNEQFF,TGTGCCAGCAGCCCTGGGAGGGTGTCCAGGGGGCTAAACAATGAGCAGTTCTTC
TRBD2,-,TRBJ2-1,TRBV4-2,19,CASSQDAGLAGGSYNEQFF,TGTGCCAGCAGCCAAGATGCAGGACTAGCGGGGGGATCCTACAATGAGCAGTTCTTC
TRBD1,few,TRBJ1-2,TRBV6-1,14,CASSGRTGGYGYTF,TGTGCCAGCAGTGGACGGACAGGGGGTTATGGCTACACCTTC
TRBD1,-,TRBJ2-5,TRBV19,15,CASRSTGQGRETQYF,TGTGCCAGTCGGAGCACGGGACAGGGGAGAGAGACCCAGTACTTC
-,-,TRBJ1-5,TRBV6-5,15,CASSLDGRVDQPQHF,TGTGCCAGCAGTTTGGACGGGCGAGTCGATCAGCCCCAGCATTTT
TRBD1,-,TRBJ2-5,TRBV28,14,CASSPRGPGLTQYF,TGTGCCAGCAGTCCCAGGGGGCCCGGGCTGACCCAGTACTTC
-,-,TRBJ2-2,TRBV7-9,12,CASSRDTGELFF,TGTGCCAGCAGCAGGGACACCGGGGAGCTGTTTTTT
TRBD1,-,TRBJ2-7,TRBV19,14,CASSPGTGVYEQYF,TGTGCCAGTAGTCCGGGGACAGGGGTGTACGAGCAGTACTTC
-,-,TRBJ1-3,TRBV5-1,15,CASSYLHGSGNTIYF,TGCGCCAGCAGCTACCTACACGGCTCTGGAAACACCATATATTTT